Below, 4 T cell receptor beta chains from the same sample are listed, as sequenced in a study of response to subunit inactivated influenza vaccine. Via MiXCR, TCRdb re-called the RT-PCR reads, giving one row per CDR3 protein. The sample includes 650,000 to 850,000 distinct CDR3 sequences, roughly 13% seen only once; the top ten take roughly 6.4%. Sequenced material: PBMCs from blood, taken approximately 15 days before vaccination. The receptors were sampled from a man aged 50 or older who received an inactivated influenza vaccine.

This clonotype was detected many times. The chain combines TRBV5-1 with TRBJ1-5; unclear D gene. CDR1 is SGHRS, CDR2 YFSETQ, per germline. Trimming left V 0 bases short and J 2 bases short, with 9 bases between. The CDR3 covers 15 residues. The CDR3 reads CASSLDGLGNQPQHF. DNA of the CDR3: TGCGCCAGCAGCTTGGACGGGCTTGGCAATCAGCCCCAGCATTTT.

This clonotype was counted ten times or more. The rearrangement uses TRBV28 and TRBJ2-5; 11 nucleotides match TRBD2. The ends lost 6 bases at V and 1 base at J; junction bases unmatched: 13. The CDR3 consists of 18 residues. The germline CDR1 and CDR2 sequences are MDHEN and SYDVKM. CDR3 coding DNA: TGTGCCAGCAGCACACTAGCGGGAGCAGAAAGGGGCCAAGAGACCCAGTACTTC. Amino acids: CASSTLAGAERGQETQYF.

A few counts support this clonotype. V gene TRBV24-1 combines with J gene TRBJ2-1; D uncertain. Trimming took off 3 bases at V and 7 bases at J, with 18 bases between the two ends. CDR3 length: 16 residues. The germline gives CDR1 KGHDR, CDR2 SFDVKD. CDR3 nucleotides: TGTGCCACCAGTGATCCCGGGTATACAGATGTAAATGAGCAGTTCTTC. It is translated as CATSDPGYTDVNEQFF.

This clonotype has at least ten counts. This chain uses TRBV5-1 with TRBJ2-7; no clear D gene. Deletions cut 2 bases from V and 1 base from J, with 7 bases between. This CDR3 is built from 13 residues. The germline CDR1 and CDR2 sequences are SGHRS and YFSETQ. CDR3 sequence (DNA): TGCGCCAGCAGCTTTGACCCTTCCTACGAGCAGTACTTC. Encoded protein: CASSFDPSYEQYF. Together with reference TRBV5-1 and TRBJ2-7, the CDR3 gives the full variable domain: KAGVTQTPRYLIKTRGQQVTLSCSPISGHRSVSWYQQTPGQGLQFLFEYFSETQRNKGNFPGRFSGRQFSNSRSEMNVSTLELGDSALYLCASSFDPSYEQYFGPGTRLTVT.